Following are 31 T cell receptor beta chains from one sample sequenced in a study of T cells expressing NK-cell markers. TCRdb re-called the 5' RACE reads; one entry per CDR3 protein, DNA not given. Its listing shows 300,000 to 500,000 distinct CDR3 sequences. Specimen: blood T cells: a sorted CD56 or NKG2C T cell subset, CD4+ or CD8+ T cells, or bulk PBMC T cells (not recorded which). Receptors were obtained from a woman between 50 and 59 years old in good health.

The J gene is TRBJ2-1, the V gene TRBV20-1; TCRdb selects TRBD2, and the lack of DNA leaves this call unchecked. Looked up from germline, CDR1 is DFQATT and CDR2 is SNEGSKA (reference sequence). This CDR3 region has 17 residues. CDR3: CSAGTSGTSSSYNEQFF.

The CDR3 sequence is CASSLEASNRATAGELFF. This sequence joins TRBV12-3 or TRBV12-4 and TRBJ2-2; lacking DNA, the TRBD1 call made by TCRdb goes unchecked. CDR3 length: 18 residues.

The genes are TRBV3-1 and TRBJ1-4; TCRdb's D call of TRBD1 is untestable without DNA. Germline-derived CDR1 and CDR2 are LGHDT and YNNKEL (reference sequence). There are 14 residues in the CDR3. CDR3 loop: CASSPGAAAEKLFF.

This rearrangement joins TRBV29-1 to TRBJ1-1; the TRBD1 assignment by TCRdb is unverifiable without DNA. Germline V lookup: CDR1 SQVTM, CDR2 ANQGSEA. The CDR3 contains 13 residues. The CDR3 sequence is CSVQLGTGTGAFF. The full variable domain, in which reference TRBV29-1 and TRBJ1-1 provide the parts outside the CDR3, is SAVISQKPSRDICQRGTSLTIQCQVDSQVTMMFWYRQQPGQSLTLIATANQGSEATYESGFVIDKFPISRPNLTFSTLTVSNMSPEDSSIYLCSVQLGTGTGAFFGQGTRLTVV.

This chain uses TRBV11-1 with TRBJ2-6. This CDR3 has 17 amino acids. Germline CDR1 is SGHAT and CDR2 is FQDESV (reference sequence). The CDR3 spells CASSLATRPSGANVLTF.

The chain couples TRBV5-6 to TRBJ2-7; lacking DNA, the TRBD2 call made by TCRdb goes unchecked. The CDR3 spans 15 residues. CDR1 is SGHDT and CDR2 is YYEEEE in the germline V gene. The CDR3 spells CASSPGLLSSYEQYF.

The V gene is TRBV7-9, the J gene TRBJ2-2; TCRdb returns TRBD1, unconfirmable since there is no DNA. The CDR3 runs to 13 residues. Germline-derived CDR1 and CDR2 are SEHNR and FQNEAQ (reference sequence). The CDR3 loop reads CASSRQDFGELFF.

The chain couples TRBV14 to TRBJ2-5; TCRdb's D call of TRBD1 is untestable without DNA. CDR3 length: 14 residues. The germline CDR1 and CDR2 sequences are SGHDN and FVKESK. CDR3: CASSNQGGQETQYF.

The J gene is TRBJ2-3, the V gene TRBV5-6; checking the TCRdb D call of TRBD2 is not possible without DNA. Germline CDR1 is SGHDT and CDR2 is YYEEEE. This CDR3 has 13 amino acids. The CDR3 sequence is CASGTSGADTQYF.

J is TRBJ2-6 and V is TRBV5-1. The CDR3 is 18 residues long. Germline CDR1 reads SGHRS; CDR2 reads YFSETQ. CDR3 sequence reads: CASSTHFGTLTGANVLTF. The full variable domain, rest sourced from reference TRBV5-1 and TRBJ2-6, is KAGVTQTPRYLIKTRGQQVTLSCSPISGHRSVSWYQQTPGQGLQFLFEYFSETQRNKGNFPGRFSGRQFSNSRSEMNVSTLELGDSALYLCASSTHFGTLTGANVLTFGAGSRLTVL.

The chain combines TRBV9 with TRBJ2-3; with no DNA, the TCRdb D assignment of TRBD2 cannot be verified. Germline CDR1 SGDLS, CDR2 YYNGEE. CDR3 length: 15 amino acids. The CDR3 protein is CASSVGTSGGDTQYF.

V is TRBV6-1 and J is TRBJ1-1. The V gene's germline CDR1 is MNHNS and CDR2 SASEGT. The CDR3 runs to 14 residues. The CDR3 loop reads CAGKRRPANTEAFF.

The V gene is TRBV5-1, the J gene TRBJ2-2; TCRdb lists TRBD2, though no DNA is available to test this call. The CDR3 covers 15 residues. The germline V gene encodes CDR1 SGHRS and CDR2 YFSETQ. CDR3 loop: CASSLREGRTGELFF.

This sequence joins TRBV12-3 or TRBV12-4 and TRBJ2-5; the TCRdb call, TRBD1, lacks DNA for checking. This CDR3 is built from 15 residues. The CDR3 loop is CASSLVKGSAETQYF.

The gene calls are TRBV10-3 and TRBJ2-1; TCRdb designates TRBD1, a call that cannot be tested without DNA. The CDR3 extends over 13 amino acids. CDR1 ENHRY and CDR2 SYGVKD come from the germline V gene. CDR3 sequence: CAISDLAPHEQFF.

The rearrangement links TRBV12-3 or TRBV12-4 to TRBJ2-1; TCRdb's D call of TRBD2 is untestable without DNA. The length of the CDR3 is 18 residues. CDR3 amino acids: CASSFPDYNGGPVHEQFF.

CDR3 sequence: CASGLAEIDTQYF. The chain is built from TRBV5-1 and TRBJ2-3; TCRdb indicates TRBD2, and absent DNA this call remains unverified. The CDR3 length is 13 residues. In germline, CDR1 is SGHRS, CDR2 YFSETQ.

The CDR3 region is CASSPRRGNQPQHF. The chain recombines TRBV12-3 or TRBV12-4 with TRBJ1-5; as DNA is missing, the TRBD1 call by TCRdb cannot be tested. The CDR3 sequence is 14 residues long.

The V gene is TRBV4-1, the J gene TRBJ2-2; TCRdb names TRBD1, which stays unverified in the absence of DNA. The CDR3 extends over 19 amino acids. Per germline, CDR1 MGHRA and CDR2 YSYEKL. The CDR3 spells CASSQELAQGAANTGELFF.

The chain employs TRBV20-1 and TRBJ2-1; the TCRdb D gene call, TRBD2, has no DNA to confirm it. This CDR3 has 13 residues. Germline assignment: CDR1 DFQATT and CDR2 SNEGSKA (reference sequence). CDR3 sequence: CSALAGVYGEQFF.

This chain links TRBV4-1 with TRBJ2-1; without DNA, the TCRdb call of TRBD2 cannot be checked. The CDR3 sequence is 15 residues long. Germline CDR1 reads MGHRA; CDR2 reads YSYEKL. The CDR3 protein is CASSQGASGSSEQFF.

V gene TRBV20-1 combines with J gene TRBJ2-1. The CDR3 totals 16 residues. The V gene's germline CDR1 is DFQATT and CDR2 SNEGSKA (reference sequence). The CDR3 protein is CSARDRQGLLYNEQFF.

The chain employs TRBV4-1 and TRBJ2-1; the D call of TRBD2 rests on TCRdb alone, since no DNA is present to check it. CDR1 is MGHRA and CDR2 is YSYEKL in the germline V gene. The CDR3 loop spans 19 amino acids. CDR3 region: CASSLGGLAGASPYNEQFF.

This chain connects TRBV20-1 to TRBJ2-5; TCRdb's D gene call, TRBD1, goes unchecked for lack of DNA. This CDR3 comprises 14 residues. Germline values: CDR1 DFQATT, CDR2 SNEGSKA (reference sequence). The CDR3 spells CSGLFGWERETQYF.

This chain joins TRBV7-9 and TRBJ2-2; TCRdb indicates TRBD2, and absent DNA this call remains unverified. Germline-derived CDR1 and CDR2 are SEHNR and FQNEAQ (reference sequence). The CDR3 contains 16 residues. This CDR3 is CASSLNLHGSGGELFF.

The chain's CDR3 is CATTLGQGDIDTQYF. The J gene is TRBJ2-3, the V gene TRBV24-1; TCRdb gives TRBD1 as the D gene, but with no DNA this cannot be confirmed. The CDR3 has 15 residues. Germline V gives CDR1 KGHDR, CDR2 SFDVKD.

This sequence joins TRBV19 and TRBJ1-2; TCRdb outputs TRBD1, but without DNA this stays unchecked. The length of the CDR3 is 12 residues. In germline, CDR1 is LNHDA, CDR2 SQIVND (reference sequence). CDR3 sequence: CASSRTEDGYTF. Full variable domain (remainder filled in from reference TRBV19 and TRBJ1-2): DGGITQSPKYLFRKEGQNVTLSCEQNLNHDAMYWYRQDPGQGLRLIYYSQIVNDFQKGDIAEGYSVSREKKESFPLTVTSAQKNPTAFYLCASSRTEDGYTFGSGTRLTVV.

The rearrangement joins TRBV6-5 to TRBJ2-7; no DNA is available, so the TRBD1 call from TCRdb remains unchecked. The CDR3 has 13 amino acids. Germline CDR1 and CDR2: MNHEY and SVGAGI. The CDR3 spells CASSQDREYEQYF.

This chain uses TRBV12-5 with TRBJ2-7. Germline CDR1 is LGHNT and CDR2 is FRNRAP. There are 14 residues in the CDR3. This CDR3 reads CASGLRGASYEQYF.

This sequence joins TRBV7-2 and TRBJ1-5; TCRdb gives TRBD1 as the D gene, but with no DNA this cannot be confirmed. The CDR3 is 16 amino acids. Germline CDR1 SGHTA, CDR2 FQGNSA. CDR3: CASSLAGGLSNQPQHF.

V and J are TRBV12-3 or TRBV12-4 and TRBJ1-1. This CDR3 is 12 amino acids long. CDR3 sequence reads: CASSSPLSSAFF.